The sequence of this T cell receptor (beta chain) was determined in a study of graft-versus-host responses after intestinal transplantation. About the study: Recipients uniformly received anti-thymocyte globulin induction, followed by tacrolimus and steroids for about 3 years. Study-level findings and limits: GvH clones surfaced in recipient marrow, some emerging earlier in ileum or blood. Those patients showing graft-donor T cell macrochimerism displayed high graft-versus-host to host-versus-graft clonal ratios in allografts.

The table came from immunoSEQ multiplex PCR; TCRdb's copy has only in-frame clones and leaves some out. The table includes over 75,000 clones, around 92% detected once. Germline V lookup: CDR1 LNHNV, CDR2 YYDKDF (reference sequence). This CDR3 spans 11 amino acids. With 6 bases removed from V and 3 bases from J, the gap between germline ends came to 6 bases. A word on this clone: Its specificity is not known.

The receptor comes from a human donor who was the organ donor for an intestinal transplant. The chain recombines TRBV15 with TRBJ2-7; D perhaps matches TRBD1 (6 bases). Sequenced here: unstimulated CD8+ T cells sorted from spleen or lymph node cells, sampled before transplant. The CDR3 nucleotides read TGTGCCACCAGACAGGGCTACGAGCAGTACTTC. This codes for CATRQGYEQYF. Combining the CDR3 with reference TRBV15 and TRBJ2-7 gives the whole variable domain DAMVIQNPRYQVTQFGKPVTLSCSQTLNHNVMYWYQQKSSQAPKLLFHYYDKDFNNEADTPDNFQSRRPNTSFCFLDIRSPGLGDTAMYLCATRQGYEQYFGPGTRLTVT.